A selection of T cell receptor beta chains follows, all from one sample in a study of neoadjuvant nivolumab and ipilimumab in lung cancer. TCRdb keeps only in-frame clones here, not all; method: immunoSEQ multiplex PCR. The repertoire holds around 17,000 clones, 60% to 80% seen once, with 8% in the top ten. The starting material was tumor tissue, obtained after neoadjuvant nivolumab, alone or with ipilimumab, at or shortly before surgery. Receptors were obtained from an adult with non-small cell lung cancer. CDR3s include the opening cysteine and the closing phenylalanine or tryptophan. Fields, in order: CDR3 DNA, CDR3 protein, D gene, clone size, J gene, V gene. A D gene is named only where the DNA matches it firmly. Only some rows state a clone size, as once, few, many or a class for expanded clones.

CDR3nt: TGTGCCAGCAGCTTCCTTTCGGAGAACTATGGCTACACCTTC
CDR3aa: CASSFLSENYGYTF
d_gene: .
abundance: .
j_gene: TRBJ1-2
v_gene: TRBV5-4

CDR3nt: TGTGCCAGTAGCCCTAGACAGGGGGGGATTTACGAGCAGTACTTC
CDR3aa: CASSPRQGGIYEQYF
d_gene: TRBD1
abundance: .
j_gene: TRBJ2-7
v_gene: TRBV19

CDR3nt: TGTGCCAGCTCACCAGGGCAGGGGGCGACTGAAAAACTGTTTTTT
CDR3aa: CASSPGQGATEKLFF
d_gene: TRBD1
abundance: once
j_gene: TRBJ1-4
v_gene: TRBV18

CDR3nt: TGTGCCAGCAGCTTAGCAGCAACAACTAATGAAAAACTGTTTTTT
CDR3aa: CASSLAATTNEKLFF
d_gene: .
abundance: .
j_gene: TRBJ1-4
v_gene: TRBV7-6

CDR3nt: TGTGCCAGCAGCCCGGGGGCCAATCAGCCCCAGCATTTT
CDR3aa: CASSPGANQPQHF
d_gene: .
abundance: .
j_gene: TRBJ1-5
v_gene: TRBV5-8

CDR3nt: TGCGCCAGCAGCTTGGGCCGGGGGCTTCGCCTCATTAACTATGGCTACACCTTC
CDR3aa: CASSLGRGLRLINYGYTF
d_gene: .
abundance: .
j_gene: TRBJ1-2
v_gene: TRBV5-1

CDR3nt: TGTGCCAGCAAAAGGACAGGTCTGTACGAGCAGTACTTC
CDR3aa: CASKRTGLYEQYF
d_gene: TRBD1
abundance: .
j_gene: TRBJ2-7
v_gene: TRBV6-5

CDR3nt: TGTGCCAGCAGGTTGGGCTGGGGAGGGACCCAGTACTTC
CDR3aa: CASRLGWGGTQYF
d_gene: .
abundance: .
j_gene: TRBJ2-5
v_gene: TRBV5-4

CDR3nt: TGTGCCAGCAGCTTACTCCCTGGAAACACCATATATTTT
CDR3aa: CASSLLPGNTIYF
d_gene: .
abundance: once
j_gene: TRBJ1-3
v_gene: TRBV11-2

CDR3nt: TGTGCCAGCAGCCGCCTTTTCCGGACAGGGGCGCCCAATGGCTACACCTTC
CDR3aa: CASSRLFRTGAPNGYTF
d_gene: TRBD1
abundance: .
j_gene: TRBJ1-2
v_gene: TRBV5-6

CDR3nt: TGTGCCAGCAGCCACGGATGGGGGGGGCCCACAGATACGCAGTATTTT
CDR3aa: CASSHGWGGPTDTQYF
d_gene: .
abundance: .
j_gene: TRBJ2-3
v_gene: TRBV7-2

CDR3nt: TGCGCCAGCAGCCGTAGCGGGACTCTGATCGCTCAAGAGACCCAGTACTTC
CDR3aa: CASSRSGTLIAQETQYF
d_gene: TRBD2
abundance: .
j_gene: TRBJ2-5
v_gene: TRBV4-1

CDR3nt: TGCGCCAGCAGCTTAACCGGGACAGGGGATGAAAAACTGTTTTTT
CDR3aa: CASSLTGTGDEKLFF
d_gene: TRBD1
abundance: .
j_gene: TRBJ1-4
v_gene: TRBV5-1

CDR3nt: TGTGCCAGCAGGCCAGAAGGCAGCTCCTACGAGCAGTACTTC
CDR3aa: CASRPEGSSYEQYF
d_gene: .
abundance: .
j_gene: TRBJ2-7
v_gene: TRBV28

CDR3nt: TGTGCCAGCAGCTTCCAGGACAGGTCGGGGGAGCAGTACTTC
CDR3aa: CASSFQDRSGEQYF
d_gene: TRBD1
abundance: .
j_gene: TRBJ2-7
v_gene: TRBV5-5

CDR3nt: TGTGCCAGCTCACCTACCGTTTCGACAGGGGGCGCGAAGAACACTGAAGCTTTCTTT
CDR3aa: CASSPTVSTGGAKNTEAFF
d_gene: TRBD1
abundance: few
j_gene: TRBJ1-1
v_gene: TRBV18

CDR3nt: TGCGCCAGCAGAGCGGGGAGTCTAGATACAGATACGCAGTATTTT
CDR3aa: CASRAGSLDTDTQYF
d_gene: TRBD2
abundance: .
j_gene: TRBJ2-3
v_gene: TRBV5-1

CDR3nt: TGTGCCAGCAGTTGGGCGGGCAGTAACACTGAAGCTTTCTTT
CDR3aa: CASSWAGSNTEAFF
d_gene: .
abundance: .
j_gene: TRBJ1-1
v_gene: TRBV6-5

CDR3nt: TGTGCCAGCAGTTTGGGAAAGGATTCGAGAGGCTATGGCTACACCTTC
CDR3aa: CASSLGKDSRGYGYTF
d_gene: .
abundance: .
j_gene: TRBJ1-2
v_gene: TRBV7-3

CDR3nt: TGTGCCTGGAGACCAGTGGGGGGAGAGGAAAAACTGTTTTTT
CDR3aa: CAWRPVGGEEKLFF
d_gene: .
abundance: .
j_gene: TRBJ1-4
v_gene: TRBV30

CDR3nt: TGCGCCAGCACCAGAAACAGGGGGGTAAGGGCCGGGGAGCTGTTTTTT
CDR3aa: CASTRNRGVRAGELFF
d_gene: TRBD1
abundance: .
j_gene: TRBJ2-2
v_gene: TRBV5-1

CDR3nt: TGTGCCAGCAGCTGGAGACAGGGGGCGACCGGGGAGCTGTTTTTT
CDR3aa: CASSWRQGATGELFF
d_gene: TRBD1
abundance: .
j_gene: TRBJ2-2
v_gene: TRBV7-9

CDR3nt: TGTGCCAGCAGCTCTGGACAGGGTAGCGCCTACGAGCAGTACTTC
CDR3aa: CASSSGQGSAYEQYF
d_gene: TRBD1
abundance: .
j_gene: TRBJ2-7
v_gene: TRBV7-9

CDR3nt: TGTGCCAGCAGCCAAGGGGAAGCGGGGGGGCCATACAATGAGCAGTTCTTC
CDR3aa: CASSQGEAGGPYNEQFF
d_gene: TRBD2
abundance: few
j_gene: TRBJ2-1
v_gene: TRBV14

CDR3nt: TGTGCCAGCAGCTTGGTGTCCGGGGCCGAGCAGTACTTC
CDR3aa: CASSLVSGAEQYF
d_gene: .
abundance: .
j_gene: TRBJ2-7
v_gene: TRBV5-6

CDR3nt: TGTGCCAGCAGGGAGCGGGGGGGAAACACAGATACGCAGTATTTT
CDR3aa: CASRERGGNTDTQYF
d_gene: TRBD2
abundance: .
j_gene: TRBJ2-3
v_gene: TRBV6-1

CDR3nt: TGTGCCAGCAGCTTAGCCAGGAATTCACCCCTCCACTTT
CDR3aa: CASSLARNSPLHF
d_gene: .
abundance: few
j_gene: TRBJ1-6
v_gene: TRBV7-8

CDR3nt: TGTGCCAGCTCACCACCCGGGACAGCGGTGAGGAATGAGCAGTTCTTC
CDR3aa: CASSPPGTAVRNEQFF
d_gene: TRBD1
abundance: few
j_gene: TRBJ2-1
v_gene: TRBV18

CDR3nt: TGCGCCAGCAGCCAAGAGGAGGGTTTGGGCTACACCTTC
CDR3aa: CASSQEEGLGYTF
d_gene: .
abundance: few
j_gene: TRBJ1-2
v_gene: TRBV4-3

CDR3nt: TGTGCCAGCAGCTTGACTAGCGGGGGGGCAAAAGATACGCAGTATTTT
CDR3aa: CASSLTSGGAKDTQYF
d_gene: TRBD2
abundance: .
j_gene: TRBJ2-3
v_gene: TRBV13

CDR3nt: TGTGCCAGCTCACCGACAGGTAACGAGCAGTACTTC
CDR3aa: CASSPTGNEQYF
d_gene: .
abundance: few
j_gene: TRBJ2-7
v_gene: TRBV18

CDR3nt: TGTGCCAGCAGCCTATTGGGACAGGGGGCGCTGGACACTGAAGCTTTCTTT
CDR3aa: CASSLLGQGALDTEAFF
d_gene: TRBD1
abundance: .
j_gene: TRBJ1-1
v_gene: TRBV5-6

CDR3nt: TGCAGCGTGGTTACAGGGGGTTACGAGCAGTACTTC
CDR3aa: CSVVTGGYEQYF
d_gene: TRBD1
abundance: .
j_gene: TRBJ2-7
v_gene: TRBV29-1

CDR3nt: TGTGCCAGCAGCTCCCTGACAGGGACACCATACAATGAGCAGTTCTTC
CDR3aa: CASSSLTGTPYNEQFF
d_gene: TRBD1
abundance: once
j_gene: TRBJ2-1
v_gene: TRBV5-6

CDR3nt: TGTGCCAGCACCCCAGCGGGGGGGCTTTCCGATGAGCAGTTCTTC
CDR3aa: CASTPAGGLSDEQFF
d_gene: TRBD2
abundance: .
j_gene: TRBJ2-1
v_gene: TRBV5-4

CDR3nt: TGTGCCAGCAGTGAATCAGCTTCACCCCTCCACTTT
CDR3aa: CASSESASPLHF
d_gene: .
abundance: .
j_gene: TRBJ1-6
v_gene: TRBV2

CDR3nt: TGTGCCAGTAGTATAGTCGGGACAGCAGGGTCCTACGAGCAGTACTTC
CDR3aa: CASSIVGTAGSYEQYF
d_gene: TRBD1
abundance: .
j_gene: TRBJ2-7
v_gene: TRBV19

CDR3nt: TGTGCCAGCAGCCAAGATCGGAGCACAGATACGCAGTATTTT
CDR3aa: CASSQDRSTDTQYF
d_gene: .
abundance: .
j_gene: TRBJ2-3
v_gene: TRBV4-2

CDR3nt: TGCGCCAGCAGCTTGTCCGACAGGGAAGACCGTGGCTACACCTTC
CDR3aa: CASSLSDREDRGYTF
d_gene: TRBD1
abundance: .
j_gene: TRBJ1-2
v_gene: TRBV5-1

CDR3nt: TGTGCCAGCAGCGAACCCTACGAGCAGTACTTC
CDR3aa: CASSEPYEQYF
d_gene: .
abundance: .
j_gene: TRBJ2-7
v_gene: TRBV7-9